The sequence of this T cell receptor (beta chain) was determined in a study of T cells in women clearing cervical HPV infection. Study-level information: Controls were women whose single incident HPV16 infection cleared within 12 months without precancer or cancer. Only a few women had HLA typing results available. Study-wide results and caveats: Controls had more TRBV6-7 (approximately 0.16%) than cases (about 0.11%).

With respect to this clone: Its antigen is unknown. Coverage ceases 3 residues before the CDR3 finishes, and the germline J gene fills in the end.

Sequenced by immunoSEQ multiplex PCR; TCRdb stores in-frame clones only, minus some. In total, the table holds about 20,000 clones. Between the trimmed V and J ends, which lost 4 bases and 7 bases, there was a span of 11 bases. CDR1 and CDR2 from the germline V gene are MNHNS and SASEGT. CDR3 size: 13 residues. The sequencing sample was made of blood buffy coat. This clonotype originated in a woman aged 18 to 75 with a cervical HPV16 infection that either progressed to CIN3+ or cleared (not recorded which). The V gene is TRBV6-1, the J gene TRBJ1-5; D remains ambiguous. The CDR3 DNA, read in part, is TGTGCCAGCAGTGCCGACTCCGGGCAGCCC. Protein sequence: CASSADSGQP. The complete CDR3 sequence is CASSADSGQPQHF.